The T cell receptor beta chain described here comes from a study of CD8 T cell repertoires and HIV-1 epitope variants. At the level of the study: A roughly 10-day culture received IL-2, IL-7 and IL-15 on days 3 and 7.

The sample holds one count of this clone. The antigen remains unidentified. Sequencing was performed with immunoSEQ multiplex PCR; in TCRdb, only in-frame clones are kept and a portion is missing. This sample has thousands of clones, with approximately 73% found just once. This receptor was taken from a male donor with HIV. The sample consisted of cultured CD8+ T cells derived from PBMCs.

The CDR3 DNA is TGTGCCAGCAGTTTGACTAGTACCAATGAGCAGTTCTTC. Encoded protein: CASSLTSTNEQFF. This chain links TRBV27 with TRBJ2-1, with a weak D call TRBD2 (6 bases). This CDR3 has 13 residues. V lost 3 bases to trimming and J lost 6 bases, with 9 bases between them. The V gene's germline CDR1 is MNHEY and CDR2 SMNVEV (reference sequence).